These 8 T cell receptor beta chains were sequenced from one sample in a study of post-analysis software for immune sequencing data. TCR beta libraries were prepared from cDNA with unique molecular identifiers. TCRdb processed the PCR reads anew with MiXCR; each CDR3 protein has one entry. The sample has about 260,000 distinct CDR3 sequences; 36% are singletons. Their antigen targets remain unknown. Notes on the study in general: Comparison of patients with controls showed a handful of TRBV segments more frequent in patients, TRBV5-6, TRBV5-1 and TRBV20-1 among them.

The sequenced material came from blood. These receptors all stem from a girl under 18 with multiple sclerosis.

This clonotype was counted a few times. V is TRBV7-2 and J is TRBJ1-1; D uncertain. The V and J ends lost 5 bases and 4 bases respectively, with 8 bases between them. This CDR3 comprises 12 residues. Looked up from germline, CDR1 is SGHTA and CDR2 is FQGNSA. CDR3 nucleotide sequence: TGTGCCAGCAGCACCCTCACCACTGAAGCTTTCTTT. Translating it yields CASSTLTTEAFF.

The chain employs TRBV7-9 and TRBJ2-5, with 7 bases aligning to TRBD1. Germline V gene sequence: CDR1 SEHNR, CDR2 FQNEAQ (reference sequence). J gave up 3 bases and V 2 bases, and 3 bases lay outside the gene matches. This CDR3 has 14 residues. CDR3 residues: CASSLTRGKETQYF. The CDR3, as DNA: TGTGCCAGCAGCTTAACCAGGGGGAAAGAGACCCAGTACTTC.

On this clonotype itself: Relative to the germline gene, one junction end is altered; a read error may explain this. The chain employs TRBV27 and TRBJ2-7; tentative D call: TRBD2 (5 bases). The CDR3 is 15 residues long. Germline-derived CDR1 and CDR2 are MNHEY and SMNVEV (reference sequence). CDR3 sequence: CASSLSAGGTYERYF. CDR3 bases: TGTGCCAGCAGTTTATCTGCAGGAGGAACCTACGAGCGGTACTTC.

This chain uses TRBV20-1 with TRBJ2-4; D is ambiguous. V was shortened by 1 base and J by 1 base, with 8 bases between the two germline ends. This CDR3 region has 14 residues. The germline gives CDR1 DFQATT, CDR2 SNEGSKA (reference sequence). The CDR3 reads CSARGKVAKNIQYF. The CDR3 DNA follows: TGCAGTGCTAGAGGAAAAGTCGCCAAAAACATTCAGTACTTC.

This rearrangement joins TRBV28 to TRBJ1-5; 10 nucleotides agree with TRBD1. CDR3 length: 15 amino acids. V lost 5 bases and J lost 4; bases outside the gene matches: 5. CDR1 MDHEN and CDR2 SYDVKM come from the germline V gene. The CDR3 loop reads CASSERTGGNQPQHF. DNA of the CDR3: TGTGCCAGCAGTGAGCGGACAGGGGGTAATCAGCCCCAGCATTTT.

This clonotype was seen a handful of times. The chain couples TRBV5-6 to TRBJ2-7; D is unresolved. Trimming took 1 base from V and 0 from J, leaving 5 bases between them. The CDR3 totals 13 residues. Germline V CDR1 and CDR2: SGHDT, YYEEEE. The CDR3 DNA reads TGTGCCAGCAGCTTGAGTCTCTCCTACGAGCAGTACTTC. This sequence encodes CASSLSLSYEQYF.

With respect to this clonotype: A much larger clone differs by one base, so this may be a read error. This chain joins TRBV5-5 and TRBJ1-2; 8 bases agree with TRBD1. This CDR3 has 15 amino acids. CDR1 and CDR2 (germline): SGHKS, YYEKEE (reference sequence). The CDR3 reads CASSLAGQEIYGCTF. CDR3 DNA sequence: TGTGCCAGCAGCTTGGCGGGACAGGAGATCTATGGCTGCACCTTC.

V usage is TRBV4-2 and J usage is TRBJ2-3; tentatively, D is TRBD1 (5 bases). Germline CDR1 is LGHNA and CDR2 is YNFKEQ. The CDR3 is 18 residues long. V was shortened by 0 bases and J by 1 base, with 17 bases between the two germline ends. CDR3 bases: TGTGCCAGCAGCCAAGAGCGCAGCACAGGCTCCCGCACAGATACGCAGTATTTT. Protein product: CASSQERSTGSRTDTQYF.